This T cell receptor (beta chain) came from a study of beta chain features in type 1 diabetes. General study results and limits: Possible PCR preference for shorter templates applied equally to patients and controls. The study found that naive, central memory and Treg TCRB repertoires appeared more similar in patients than in healthy donors. People with Type 1 diabetes carried modestly yet significantly shorter TCRB CDR3s in all four CD4+ subsets.

Sequenced material consisted of expressed TCRB transcripts (all of the isolated RNA was reverse transcribed). Reads from naive, central memory and regulatory T cell samples averaged roughly 3.6 million. Assay used: immunoSEQ multiplex PCR; TCRdb lists only in-frame clones, some missing. The sample holds about 700,000 clones, under 15% seen once. Each population that was sorted was more than 98% pure. Germline lookup yields CDR1 SGHTA and CDR2 FQGNSA. Trimming left V 0 bases short and J 0 bases short, with 7 bases between. The CDR3 sequence is 15 residues long. Comments on this clone: Its antigen is not known.

Sequenced: naive CD4+ T cells from blood. The TCR was taken from a man younger than 35 with type 1 diabetes. The chain combines TRBV7-2 with TRBJ2-3; D not certain. CDR3 residues: CASSLAITSTDTQYF. In DNA, the CDR3 is TGTGCCAGCAGCTTAGCGATCACAAGCACAGATACGCAGTATTTT.